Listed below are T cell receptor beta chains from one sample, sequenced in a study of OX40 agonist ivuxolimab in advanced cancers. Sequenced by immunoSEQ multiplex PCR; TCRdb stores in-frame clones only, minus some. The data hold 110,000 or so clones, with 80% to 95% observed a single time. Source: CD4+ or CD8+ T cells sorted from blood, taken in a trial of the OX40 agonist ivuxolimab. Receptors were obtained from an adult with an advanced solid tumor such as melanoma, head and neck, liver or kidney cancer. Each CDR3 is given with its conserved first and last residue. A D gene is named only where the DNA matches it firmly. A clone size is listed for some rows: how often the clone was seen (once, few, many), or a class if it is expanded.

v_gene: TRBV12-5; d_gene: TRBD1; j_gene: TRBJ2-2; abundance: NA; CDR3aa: CASGLVQGAWLGTGELFF; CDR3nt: TGTGCTAGTGGTTTGGTACAGGGGGCGTGGTTGGGCACCGGGGAGCTGTTTTTT
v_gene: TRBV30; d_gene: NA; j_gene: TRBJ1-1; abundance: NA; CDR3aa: CAWRSRDTEAFF; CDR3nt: TGTGCCTGGAGGTCAAGGGACACTGAAGCTTTCTTT
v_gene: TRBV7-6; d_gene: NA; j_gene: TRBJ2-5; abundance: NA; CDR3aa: CASSLGNQETQYF; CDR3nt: TGTGCCAGCAGCTTGGGCAACCAAGAGACCCAGTACTTC
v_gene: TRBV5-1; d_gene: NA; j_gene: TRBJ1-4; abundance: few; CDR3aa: CASSRDLNEKLFF; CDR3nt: TGCGCCAGCAGTCGGGACCTGAATGAAAAACTGTTTTTT
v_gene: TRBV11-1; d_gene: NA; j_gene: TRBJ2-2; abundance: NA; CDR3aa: CASSKGSGELFF; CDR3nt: TGTGCCAGCAGCAAGGGGTCCGGGGAGCTGTTTTTT
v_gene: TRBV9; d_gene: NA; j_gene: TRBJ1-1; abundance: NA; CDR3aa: CASSVVLDTEAFF; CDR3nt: TGTGCCAGCAGCGTAGTTCTCGACACTGAAGCTTTCTTT
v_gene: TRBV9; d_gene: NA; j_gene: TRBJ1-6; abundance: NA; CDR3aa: CASSVGGRGSPLHF; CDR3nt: TGTGCCAGCAGCGTAGGGGGCCGGGGTTCACCCCTCCACTTT
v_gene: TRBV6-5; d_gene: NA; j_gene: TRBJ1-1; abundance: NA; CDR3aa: CASSYDRRNTEAFF; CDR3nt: TGTGCCAGCAGTTATGACAGGAGGAACACTGAAGCTTTCTTT
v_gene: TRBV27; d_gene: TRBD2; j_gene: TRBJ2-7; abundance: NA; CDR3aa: CASSARTSGGTLSEQYF; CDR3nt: TGTGCCAGCAGTGCCAGGACTAGCGGGGGGACACTATCCGAGCAGTACTTC
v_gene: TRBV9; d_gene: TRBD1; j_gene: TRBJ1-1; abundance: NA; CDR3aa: CASSARQGTEAFF; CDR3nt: TGTGCCAGCAGCGCAAGACAGGGAACTGAAGCTTTCTTT
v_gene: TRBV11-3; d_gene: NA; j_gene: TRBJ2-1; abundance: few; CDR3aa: CASKMGGDNEQFF; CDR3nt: TGTGCCAGCAAAATGGGTGGGGACAATGAGCAGTTCTTC
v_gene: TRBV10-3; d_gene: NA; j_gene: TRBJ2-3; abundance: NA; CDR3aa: CAISDLAATSTDTQYF; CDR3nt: TGTGCCATCAGTGATTTGGCGGCGACTAGCACAGATACGCAGTATTTT
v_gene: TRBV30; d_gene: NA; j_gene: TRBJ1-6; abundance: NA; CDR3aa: CAEGVMSPLHF; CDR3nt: TGTGCCGAAGGGGTAATGTCACCCCTCCACTTT
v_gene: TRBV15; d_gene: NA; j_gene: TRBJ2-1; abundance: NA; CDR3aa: CATSPLPGTSSQSYNEQFF; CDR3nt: TGTGCCACCAGTCCCCTTCCGGGCACCAGCTCACAATCCTACAATGAGCAGTTCTTC
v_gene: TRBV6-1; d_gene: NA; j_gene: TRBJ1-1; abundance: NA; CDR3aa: CASSEAVFSLF; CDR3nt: TGTGCCAGCAGTGAAGCGGTGTTCTCTCTCTTT
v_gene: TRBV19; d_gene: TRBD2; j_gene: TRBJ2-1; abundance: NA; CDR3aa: CASSTTSGRYNEQFF; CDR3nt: TGTGCCAGTAGTACGACTAGCGGGAGGTACAATGAGCAGTTCTTC
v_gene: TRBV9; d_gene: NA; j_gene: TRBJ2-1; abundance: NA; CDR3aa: CASSPRLIRSYNEQFF; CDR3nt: TGTGCCAGCAGCCCCAGACTTATACGCTCCTACAATGAGCAGTTCTTC
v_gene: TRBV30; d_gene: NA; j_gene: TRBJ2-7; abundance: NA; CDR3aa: CAWSNPSYEQYF; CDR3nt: TGTGCCTGGAGTAACCCGAGTTACGAGCAGTACTTC
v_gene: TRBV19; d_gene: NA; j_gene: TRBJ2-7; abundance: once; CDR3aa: CASSSGFEQYF; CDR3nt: TGTGCCAGTAGTTCGGGGTTCGAGCAGTACTTC
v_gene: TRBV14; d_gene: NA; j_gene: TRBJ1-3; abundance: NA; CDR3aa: CASSQAPGGSGNTIYF; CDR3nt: TGTGCCAGCAGCCAAGCCCCGGGAGGGTCTGGAAACACCATATATTTT
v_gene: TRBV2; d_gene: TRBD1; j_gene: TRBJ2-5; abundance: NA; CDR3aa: CASSGGQGSYQETQYF; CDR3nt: TGTGCCAGCAGCGGTGGACAGGGATCGTACCAAGAGACCCAGTACTTC
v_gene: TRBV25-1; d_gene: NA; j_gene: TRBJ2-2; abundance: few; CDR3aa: CASMMGNGGELFF; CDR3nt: TGTGCCAGCATGATGGGGAATGGCGGGGAGCTGTTTTTT
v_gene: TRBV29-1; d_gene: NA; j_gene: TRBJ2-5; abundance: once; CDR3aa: CSVGYPQETQYF; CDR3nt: TGCAGCGTTGGGTATCCTCAAGAGACCCAGTACTTC
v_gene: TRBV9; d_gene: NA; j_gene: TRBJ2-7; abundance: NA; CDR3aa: CASSVVGQGGEQYF; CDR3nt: TGTGCCAGCAGCGTAGTCGGCCAGGGAGGCGAGCAGTACTTC
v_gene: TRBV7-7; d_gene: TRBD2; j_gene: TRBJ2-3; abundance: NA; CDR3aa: CASSVGLSTDTQYF; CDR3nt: TGTGCTAGCAGCGTGGGACTAAGCACAGATACGCAGTATTTT
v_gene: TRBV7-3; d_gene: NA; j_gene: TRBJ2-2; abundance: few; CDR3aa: CASSLTSANTGELFF; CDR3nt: TGTGCCAGCAGCTTAACTTCTGCGAACACCGGGGAGCTGTTTTTT
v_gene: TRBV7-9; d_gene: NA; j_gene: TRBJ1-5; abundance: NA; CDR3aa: CASSPTRNQPQHF; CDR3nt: TGTGCCAGCAGCCCGACGAGGAATCAGCCCCAGCATTTT
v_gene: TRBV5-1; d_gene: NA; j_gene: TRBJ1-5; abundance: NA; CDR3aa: CASSPDNSNQPQHF; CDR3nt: TGCGCCAGCAGCCCCGACAATAGCAATCAGCCCCAGCATTTT
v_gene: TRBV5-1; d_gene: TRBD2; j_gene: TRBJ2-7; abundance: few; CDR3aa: CASDTGTSGRSGRFEQYF; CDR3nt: TGCGCCAGCGACACCGGGACTAGCGGGAGAAGTGGGAGATTCGAGCAGTACTTC
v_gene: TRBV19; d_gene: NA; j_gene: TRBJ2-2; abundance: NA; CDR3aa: CASSLHRDTPTNTGELFF; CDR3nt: TGTGCCAGTAGTTTACACCGGGACACGCCAACGAACACCGGGGAGCTGTTTTTT
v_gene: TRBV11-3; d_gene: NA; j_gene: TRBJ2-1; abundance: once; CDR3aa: CASSLRSSAISSYNEQFF; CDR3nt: TGTGCCAGCAGCTTAAGGTCTAGCGCAATCAGCTCCTACAATGAGCAGTTCTTC
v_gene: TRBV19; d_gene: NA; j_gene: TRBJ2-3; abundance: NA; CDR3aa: CASMGLAENTDTQYF; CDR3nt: TGTGCCAGTATGGGGCTGGCGGAGAACACAGATACGCAGTATTTT
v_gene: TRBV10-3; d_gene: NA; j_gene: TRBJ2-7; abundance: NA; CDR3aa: CAISKDLSEQYF; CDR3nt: TGTGCCATCAGTAAGGACCTATCGGAGCAGTACTTC
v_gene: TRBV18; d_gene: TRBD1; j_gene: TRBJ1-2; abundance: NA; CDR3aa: CASSPGQAAGYTF; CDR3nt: TGTGCCAGCTCACCCGGACAGGCCGCTGGCTACACCTTC
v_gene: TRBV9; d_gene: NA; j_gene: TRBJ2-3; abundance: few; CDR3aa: CASSVRSLAGDTQYF; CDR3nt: TGTGCCAGCAGCGTAAGGAGCTTGGCTGGGGATACGCAGTATTTT
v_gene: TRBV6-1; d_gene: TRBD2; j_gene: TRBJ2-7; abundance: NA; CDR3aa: CASSEDGLAGGTTQQYF; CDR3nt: TGTGCCAGCAGTGAAGATGGACTAGCGGGAGGCACTACCCAGCAGTACTTC
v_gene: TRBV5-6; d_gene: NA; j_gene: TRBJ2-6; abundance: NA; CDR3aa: CASSLSLTIFSGANVLTF; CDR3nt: TGTGCCAGCAGCTTGTCATTAACGATATTTTCTGGGGCCAACGTCCTGACTTTC